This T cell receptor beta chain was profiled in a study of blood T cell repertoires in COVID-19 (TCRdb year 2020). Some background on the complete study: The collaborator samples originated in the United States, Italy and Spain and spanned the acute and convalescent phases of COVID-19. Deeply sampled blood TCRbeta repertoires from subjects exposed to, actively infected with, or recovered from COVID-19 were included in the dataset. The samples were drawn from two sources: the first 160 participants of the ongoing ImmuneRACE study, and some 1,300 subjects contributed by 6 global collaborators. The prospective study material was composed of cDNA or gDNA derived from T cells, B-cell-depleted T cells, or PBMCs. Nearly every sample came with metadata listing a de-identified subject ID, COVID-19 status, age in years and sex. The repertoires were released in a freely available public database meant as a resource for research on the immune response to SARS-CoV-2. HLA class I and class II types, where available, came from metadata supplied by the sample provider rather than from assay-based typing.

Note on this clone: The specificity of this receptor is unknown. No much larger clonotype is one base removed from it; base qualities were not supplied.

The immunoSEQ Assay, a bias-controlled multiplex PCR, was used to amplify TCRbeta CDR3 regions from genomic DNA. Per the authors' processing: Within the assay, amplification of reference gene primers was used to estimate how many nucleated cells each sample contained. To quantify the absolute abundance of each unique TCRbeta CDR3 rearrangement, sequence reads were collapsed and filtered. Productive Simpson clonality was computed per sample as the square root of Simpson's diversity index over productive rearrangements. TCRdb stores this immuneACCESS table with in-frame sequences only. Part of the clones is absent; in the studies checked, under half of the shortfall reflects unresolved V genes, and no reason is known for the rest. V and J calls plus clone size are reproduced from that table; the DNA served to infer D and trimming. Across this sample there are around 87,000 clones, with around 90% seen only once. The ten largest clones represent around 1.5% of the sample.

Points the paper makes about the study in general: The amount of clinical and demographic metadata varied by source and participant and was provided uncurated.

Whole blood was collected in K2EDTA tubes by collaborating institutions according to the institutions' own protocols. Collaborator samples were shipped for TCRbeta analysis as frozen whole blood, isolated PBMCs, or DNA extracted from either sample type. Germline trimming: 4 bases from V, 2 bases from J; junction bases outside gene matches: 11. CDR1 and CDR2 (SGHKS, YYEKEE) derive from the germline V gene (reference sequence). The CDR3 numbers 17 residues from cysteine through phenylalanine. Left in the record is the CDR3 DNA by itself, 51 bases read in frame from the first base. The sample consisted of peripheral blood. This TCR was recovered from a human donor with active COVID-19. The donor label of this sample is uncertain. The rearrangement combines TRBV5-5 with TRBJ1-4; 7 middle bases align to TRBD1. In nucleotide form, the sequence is TGTGCCAGCAGCCAAGCCCCACAGGGGTCCACTAATGAAAAACTGTTTTTT. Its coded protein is CASSQAPQGSTNEKLFF.